This TCR beta chain was recorded in a study of shared clonotypes between healthy human individuals. The CDR3 extends over 13 amino acids. Per the germline V gene, CDR1 is MNHNY and CDR2 is SVGAGI (reference sequence). V dropped 2 bases and J dropped 0 bases, with 4 bases sitting between them. A note on this clone: Its antigen is undetermined.

Study-wide points: Tissues were not sampled, only blood, and their repertoires likely differ. Rarefaction gave evidence that sorted-subset sequencing remained incomplete despite large depth. The generation probabilities recorded for non-shared clonotypes fell below those of clonotypes shared by all four donors. The genetic and exposure-history diversity represented was limited by few donors.

TCRdb's copy holds only in-frame clones and misses some; the assay was immunoSEQ multiplex PCR. This table holds just over 2,000,000 clones, 95% found once. The clonotype originates from a young man in good health. The chain recombines TRBV6-6 with TRBJ2-5; D is unresolved. Sequencing was performed on naive CD4+ T cells sorted from blood. Documented subset: CD45RA+ positively selected. The CDR3 spells CASSYVYQETQYF. DNA for the CDR3: TGTGCCAGCAGTTACGTGTACCAAGAGACCCAGTACTTC.